This TCR beta chain emerged from a study of blood T cell repertoires in COVID-19 (TCRdb year 2020). Study-wide context: Samples from collaborators originated in the United States, Italy and Spain and spanned both the acute and convalescent phases of COVID-19. The repertoires were released in a freely available public database meant as a resource for research on the immune response to SARS-CoV-2. The prospective study material was composed of cDNA or gDNA derived from T cells, B-cell-depleted T cells, or PBMCs. Deeply sampled blood TCRbeta repertoires from subjects exposed to, actively infected with, or recovered from COVID-19 were included in the dataset. The samples were drawn from the first 160 participants of the ongoing ImmuneRACE study and from about 1,200 subjects provided by 6 global collaborators. HLA class I and class II types, where available, came from metadata supplied by the sample provider rather than from assay-based typing. Sample metadata almost always included a de-identified subject ID, COVID-19 status, age in years and sex. Paper-wide results and their limitations: How much clinical and demographic metadata was included differed by source and by participant, and the metadata was provided uncurated.

A word on this clone: Its target antigen remains unknown. There are no base qualities to consult, and no much larger clone falls within one base. The sample holds other DNA sequences that translate to the same CDR3.

CDR1 is given as SGHRS and CDR2 as YFSETQ, both from the germline V gene. V loses 0 bases of germline sequence and J loses 6 bases, and the interval between the two ends is 10 bases. The CDR3 sequence holds 13 residues, the cysteine and phenylalanine included. Of all the DNA, just the CDR3 is kept, 39 bases in frame from base 1. Each collaborating institution followed its own protocols to collect whole blood in K2EDTA tubes. For TCRbeta analysis, collaborators shipped samples as frozen whole blood, isolated PBMCs, or DNA extracted from either of those sample types. TCRbeta CDR3 regions were amplified from genomic DNA by means of the immunoSEQ Assay, a bias-controlled multiplex PCR. From the authors' description of their analysis: The number of nucleated cells in each sample was estimated by amplification of reference gene primers within the assay. To quantify the absolute abundance of each unique TCRbeta CDR3 rearrangement, sequence reads were collapsed and filtered. For each sample, productive Simpson clonality was calculated as the square root of Simpson's diversity index over productive rearrangements. TCRdb holds this immuneACCESS table with in-frame rearrangements only. Some clones are missing; in checked studies, unresolved V genes explain under half, and the rest has no known cause. The V and J calls and the clone size are those of that table, but D and trimming were determined from the DNA. The sample data list approximately 88,000 clones, and just over 90% of these were observed just once. The ten top clones hold over 3.5% of the sample.

Sequenced: peripheral blood. This clonotype originated in a woman in her forties or fifties in a cohort sampled during active COVID-19. The rearranged segments are TRBV5-1 and TRBJ2-7; TRBD1 is a possible D gene, resting on 7 matching bases. The bases are TGCGCCAGCAGCTTGGGACAGGGAGGCGAGCAGTACTTC. Its protein reads: CASSLGQGGEQYF.